One sample yielded the 9 T cell receptor beta chains listed below, sequenced in a study of T cells after yellow fever vaccination. Each CDR3 protein is one row after TCRdb ran MiXCR on the 5' RACE reads. The repertoire includes 250,000 to 300,000 distinct CDR3 sequences, roughly 13% of them detected once, and less than 0.55% sits in the top ten. The starting material was CD4+ T cells sorted from PBMCs, obtained 45 days after the yellow fever booster vaccination. These receptor sequences come from a man under 40 who received the YFV17D yellow fever vaccine.

This clonotype was counted only a few times. The chain employs TRBV25-1 and TRBJ2-3; D gene unclear. This CDR3 contains 14 residues. Germline values: CDR1 MGHDK, CDR2 SYGVNS. V was pared by 4 bases and J by 6 bases, with 14 bases between. The CDR3 region is CASSGPWSGDTQYF. CDR3 coding DNA: TGTGCCAGCAGTGGGCCGTGGAGTGGGGATACGCAGTATTTT.

This clonotype was found many times. The V and J genes are TRBV7-2 and TRBJ2-1, with D hard to call. Trimming removed 2 bases at V and 3 bases at J, with 8 bases between. In germline, CDR1 is SGHTA, CDR2 FQGNSA. The length of the CDR3 is 14 residues. DNA of the CDR3: TGTGCCAGCAGCTTAAATACGGGCTACAATGAGCAGTTCTTC. Its protein product is CASSLNTGYNEQFF.

The V and J genes are TRBV12-3 or TRBV12-4 and TRBJ2-7; a weak D match, TRBD1 (6 bases). The CDR3 covers 14 residues. Between the trimmed V and J ends, which lost 3 bases and 7 bases, there was a span of 16 bases. The CDR3 is CASSLKDGGREQYF. CDR3 DNA: TGTGCCAGCAGTTTGAAAGATGGGGGCCGGGAGCAGTACTTC.

V usage is TRBV5-6 and J usage is TRBJ2-2; 8 bases match TRBD2. The CDR3 sequence is 15 residues long. Trimming cost V 4 bases and J 7 bases; bases outside gene matches: 9. Germline V gene lookup returns CDR1 SGHDT and CDR2 YYEEEE. In nucleotides, the CDR3 is TGTGCCAGCAGCCCCGTCGGTAGCGGGAACGGGGAGCTGTTTTTT. It specifies CASSPVGSGNGELFF.

This clonotype was recorded a few times. The CDR3 spells CSATLVAHGENEKLFF. As DNA, the CDR3 is TGCAGTGCTACCCTGGTGGCCCACGGGGAAAATGAAAAACTGTTTTTT. The V and J genes are TRBV20-1 and TRBJ1-4; D is undetermined. This CDR3 has 16 residues. The V gene's germline CDR1 is DFQATT and CDR2 SNEGSKA (reference sequence). Trimming took 4 bases from V and 5 from J, leaving 20 bases between them.

This sequence joins TRBV5-1 and TRBJ2-2, with no clear D. The V end lost 4 bases, the J end lost 7 bases, and 14 bases lay between the germline ends. The CDR3 has 14 residues. Germline values: CDR1 SGHRS, CDR2 YFSETQ. CDR3 residues: CASSPERIDGELFF. As DNA, the CDR3 is TGCGCCAGCAGCCCGGAAAGGATCGACGGGGAGCTGTTTTTT. Based on the CDR3 plus reference TRBV5-1 and TRBJ2-2, the full variable domain is KAGVTQTPRYLIKTRGQQVTLSCSPISGHRSVSWYQQTPGQGLQFLFEYFSETQRNKGNFPGRFSGRQFSNSRSEMNVSTLELGDSALYLCASSPERIDGELFFGEGSRLTVL.

In this sample, this clonotype turned up a few times. The genes are TRBV5-1 and TRBJ2-1, with TRBD1 matching over 7 bases. With 4 bases clipped from V and 8 bases from J, the junction kept 12 bases outside the gene matches. The CDR3 spans 15 residues. Per the germline V gene, CDR1 is SGHRS and CDR2 is YFSETQ. In DNA form, the CDR3 reads TGCGCCAGCAGCCATAAACAGGGGAGAGGTTATGAGCAGTTCTTC. It codes for CASSHKQGRGYEQFF.

The chain couples TRBV9 to TRBJ1-3; tentative D call: TRBD1 (6 bases). Trimming pared 4 bases from V and 1 base from J, leaving 15 bases between. This CDR3 is 16 amino acids long. Germline CDR1 is SGDLS and CDR2 is YYNGEE. CDR3 DNA sequence: TGTGCCAGCAGCATCCAGCCAGGGGTTTCTGGAAACACCATATATTTT. Amino acid sequence: CASSIQPGVSGNTIYF.

This clonotype was seen more than once but under ten times. The V call is TRBV4-3, the J call TRBJ1-1; D is perhaps TRBD1 (5 bases). The CDR3 is made up of 14 amino acids. Germline CDR1 and CDR2: LGHNA and YSLEER. V was trimmed by 6 bases and J by 1 base, leaving 12 bases between them. The CDR3 protein is CASSRDGKNTEAFF. In DNA, the CDR3 is TGCGCCAGCAGTAGGGACGGAAAGAACACTGAAGCTTTCTTT.